One sample yielded the 29 T cell receptor beta chains listed below, sequenced in a study of beta chain features in type 1 diabetes. Expressed TCRB transcripts were sequenced, since all the RNA that had been isolated was reverse transcribed. Only in-frame clones appear in the TCRdb table, and some are missing; sequencing was by immunoSEQ multiplex PCR. The data show a few hundred thousand clones, roughly 15% seen once. Source material: naive CD4+ T cells from blood. Every receptor here comes from a woman between 18 and 29 years old in good health.

This clone was detected a few times. The V and J genes are TRBV5-4 and TRBJ2-5, with 8 nucleotides matching TRBD1. V lost 6 bases and J lost 1; bases outside the gene matches: 8. The CDR3 consists of 15 residues. Germline loops: CDR1 SGHNT, CDR2 YYREEE (reference sequence). This CDR3 is CASNPRTGSQETQYF. Here the CDR3 DNA reads TGTGCCAGCAACCCCAGGACAGGGAGCCAAGAGACCCAGTACTTC. The variable domain in full, with the rest retrieved from reference TRBV5-4 and TRBJ2-5, is ETGVTQSPTHLIKTRGQQVTLRCSSQSGHNTVSWYQQALGQGPQFIFQYYREEENGRGNFPPRFSGLQFPNYSSELNVNALELDDSALYLCASNPRTGSQETQYFGPGTRLLVL.

This sequence joins TRBV7-2 and TRBJ1-1, with D possibly being TRBD1 (5 bases). The ends were cut back, 2 bases at V and 10 bases at J, with 8 bases in the middle. This CDR3 contains 11 residues. Germline lookup yields CDR1 SGHTA and CDR2 FQGNSA. The CDR3 sequence: CASSLQGAAFF. CDR3 DNA sequence: TGTGCCAGCAGCTTACAGGGCGCAGCTTTCTTT.

The chain links TRBV30 to TRBJ1-1; TRBD1 might be the D (6 bases). The V gene lost 5 bases and the J gene lost 4 bases, with 17 bases spanning the gap. The CDR3 is 14 residues long. Germline CDR1 and CDR2: GTSNPN and SVGIG (reference sequence). The CDR3 protein is CAWVQGLALTEAFF. CDR3 nucleotide sequence: TGTGCCTGGGTACAGGGATTGGCCCTCACTGAAGCTTTCTTT.

The V and J genes are TRBV2 and TRBJ2-3, with D perhaps TRBD1 (6 bases). V lost 3 bases to trimming and J lost 3 bases, with 10 bases between them. Germline CDR1 and CDR2: SNHLY and FYNNEI. The CDR3 has 14 residues. The CDR3 region is CASSENRVTDTQYF. CDR3 sequence (DNA): TGTGCCAGCAGTGAGAACAGGGTAACAGATACGCAGTATTTT.

This clone was observed a few times. The rearrangement uses TRBV29-1 and TRBJ2-5, with D unresolved. The CDR3 consists of 13 residues. Trimming took 3 bases from V and 7 from J, leaving 15 bases between them. From germline, CDR1 is SQVTM and CDR2 ANQGSEA. CDR3 DNA: TGCAGCGTTGAGGTAGTAGAGGATGGGACCCAGTACTTC. It translates to CSVEVVEDGTQYF.

The genes are TRBV4-1 and TRBJ1-2; D unresolved. From germline, CDR1 is MGHRA and CDR2 YSYEKL. The V end lost 6 bases, the J end lost 0 bases, and 11 bases lay between the germline ends. This CDR3 spans 14 amino acids. The DNA for the CDR3 is TGCGCCAGCAGTCCTTACGGAGCTAACTATGGCTACACCTTC. This translates into CASSPYGANYGYTF.

This chain connects TRBV20-1 to TRBJ2-3; perhaps TRBD1 as D (6 bases). There are 10 residues in the CDR3. V was clipped by 3 bases and J by 9 bases, with 7 bases between them. CDR1 is DFQATT and CDR2 is SNEGSKA in the germline V gene (reference sequence). CDR3 in amino acids: CSARRGTQYF. The CDR3 DNA reads TGCAGTGCTAGGAGGGGGACGCAGTATTTT.

This clone was seen more than once but under ten times. This rearrangement joins TRBV5-6 to TRBJ1-5; perhaps TRBD1 as D (6 bases). Germline CDR1 and CDR2: SGHDT and YYEEEE. CDR3 size: 15 residues. V shed 2 bases and J shed 4 bases, with 13 bases lying between them. In DNA form, the CDR3 reads TGTGCCAGCAGCTTTTGGACAGCCCCTAATCAGCCCCAGCATTTT. Translated: CASSFWTAPNQPQHF.

This clone was picked up a small number of times. The CDR3 nucleotides are TGTGCCAGCAGCTTAACTGGAACTAATGAAAAACTGTTTTTT. This translates into CASSLTGTNEKLFF. The chain joins TRBV7-9 to TRBJ1-4; no clear D. CDR1 is SEHNR, CDR2 FQNEAQ, per germline (reference sequence). V lost 2 bases to trimming and J lost 1 base, with 5 bases between them. The CDR3 is 14 residues long.

The chain uses TRBV2 and TRBJ2-1, with D uncertain. CDR1 and CDR2 (germline): SNHLY, FYNNEI. The V and J ends lost 8 bases and 3 bases respectively, with 8 bases between them. This CDR3 comprises 12 residues. CDR3 bases: TGTGCCAGCTCTCCTAGCTACAATGAGCAGTTCTTC. This translates into CASSPSYNEQFF.

This clone was found a few times. The junction does not match germline at one end; this may be a read error. The chain couples TRBV6-5 to TRBJ2-1, with a possible D match to TRBD2 (5 bases). Germline CDR1 MNHEY, CDR2 SVGAGI. This CDR3 comprises 11 residues. CDR3 region: CVASASHEQFF. The CDR3 nucleotides are TGCGTAGCGTCAGCTAGCCATGAGCAGTTCTTC.

This clone has only a few counts. The chain couples TRBV6-6 to TRBJ1-1; a weak D match, TRBD1 (5 bases). Germline loops: CDR1 MNHNY, CDR2 SVGAGI (reference sequence). Trimming removed 7 bases at V and 3 bases at J, with 15 bases between. The CDR3 totals 14 residues. The CDR3 here is CASIGSGGDTEAFF. CDR3 DNA: TGTGCCAGCATCGGATCTGGGGGGGACACTGAAGCTTTCTTT.

The chain is built from TRBV28 and TRBJ1-1; D uncertain. The CDR3 contains 12 residues. V lost 5 bases and J lost 6, with 10 bases in between. Germline CDR1 is MDHEN and CDR2 is SYDVKM. The CDR3 loop reads CASSAGLSEAFF. The CDR3, as DNA: TGTGCCAGCAGTGCGGGATTGTCTGAAGCTTTCTTT.

This clone occurred a few times. The chain has TRBV5-1 and TRBJ2-7; 9 nucleotides match TRBD2. V was pared by 2 bases and J by 5 bases, with 8 bases of the junction left unmatched. This CDR3 is built from 15 residues. Germline V CDR1 and CDR2: SGHRS, YFSETQ. This chain's CDR3 is CASSFFSSGIDEQYF. CDR3 coding DNA: TGCGCCAGCAGCTTCTTCTCTAGCGGGATCGACGAGCAGTACTTC.

This clone has only a few counts. The chain uses TRBV29-1 and TRBJ2-4; D is ambiguous. This CDR3 region has 14 residues. CDR1 is SQVTM, CDR2 ANQGSEA, per germline. Trimming took off 5 bases at V and 0 bases at J, with 11 bases between the two ends. CDR3 region: CSVTYRLAKNIQYF. In nucleotides, the CDR3 is TGCAGCGTTACGTATAGATTAGCCAAAAACATTCAGTACTTC.

As to this clone: Different DNA sequences within this sample yield the same CDR3. This chain uses TRBV6-5 with TRBJ2-7, with a possible D match to TRBD1 (5 bases). Germline V gives CDR1 MNHEY, CDR2 SVGAGI. This CDR3 contains 12 residues. V was pared by 2 bases and J by 4 bases, with 6 bases between. The CDR3 region has the DNA TGTGCCAGCAGTTACAGGGGTTACGAGCAGTACTTC. Amino acid sequence: CASSYRGYEQYF.

This clone was detected a few times. The CDR3 DNA reads as TGTGCCAGCAGCGTAGAAACAGGGCGAGCTTTCTTT. This encodes CASSVETGRAFF. The rearrangement joins TRBV9 to TRBJ1-1, with D perhaps TRBD1 (6 bases). This CDR3 has 12 residues. Germline lookup yields CDR1 SGDLS and CDR2 YYNGEE. The V end lost 0 bases, the J end lost 10 bases, and 10 bases lay between the germline ends.

The CDR3 DNA reads TGTGCCTGGAGTGGCCTGGTCAGGCCCTACAATGAGCAGTTCTTC. It encodes CAWSGLVRPYNEQFF. V and J are TRBV30 and TRBJ2-1; D unclear. The CDR3 sequence is 15 residues long. Trimming shortened V by 1 base and J by 2 bases, and 12 bases separated the two germline ends. Germline CDR1 reads GTSNPN; CDR2 reads SVGIG (reference sequence).

The rearrangement uses TRBV7-9 and TRBJ2-3; TRBD2 matches at 10 bases. From germline, CDR1 is SEHNR and CDR2 FQNEAQ (reference sequence). The length of the CDR3 is 15 residues. V was clipped by 6 bases and J by 1 base; unmatched bases: 4. CDR3 loop: CASRLAGARTDTQYF. CDR3 nucleotides: TGTGCCAGCAGGCTAGCGGGAGCTCGCACAGATACGCAGTATTTT.

The chain links TRBV9 to TRBJ1-5; a weak D match, TRBD1 (6 bases). V lost 4 bases to trimming and J lost 9 bases, with 14 bases between them. The CDR3 consists of 13 residues. In germline, CDR1 is SGDLS, CDR2 YYNGEE. For the CDR3, the DNA is TGTGCCAGCAGCCCATCAAAGGACAGGCCCCAGCATTTT. Protein: CASSPSKDRPQHF. Together with reference TRBV9 and TRBJ1-5, the CDR3 gives the full variable domain: DSGVTQTPKHLITATGQRVTLRCSPRSGDLSVYWYQQSLDQGLQFLIQYYNGEERAKGNILERFSAQQFPDLHSELNLSSLELGDSALYFCASSPSKDRPQHFGDGTRLSIL.

This clone was observed a few times. CDR3 residues: CASTMTSGSPGELFF. CDR3 nucleotide sequence: TGTGCCAGCACCATGACTAGCGGGAGCCCCGGGGAGCTGTTTTTT. The chain carries TRBV7-2 and TRBJ2-2; 12 bases match TRBD2. V shed 7 bases, J shed 6 bases, and the junction held 6 bases outside the gene matches. The germline gives CDR1 SGHTA, CDR2 FQGNSA. The length of the CDR3 is 15 residues. Full variable domain (rest looked up from reference TRBV7-2 and TRBJ2-2): GAGVSQSPSNKVTEKGKDVELRCDPISGHTALYWYRQSLGQGLEFLIYFQGNSAPDKSGLPSDRFSAERTGGSVSTLTIQRTQQEDSAVYLCASTMTSGSPGELFFGEGSRLTVL.

This clone was counted between two and nine times. This chain joins TRBV28 and TRBJ2-1, with D perhaps matching TRBD1 (5 bases). V lost 2 bases to trimming and J lost 6 bases, with 14 bases between them. The CDR3 extends over 15 amino acids. Germline CDR1 MDHEN, CDR2 SYDVKM. For the CDR3, the DNA is TGTGCCAGCAGTTTAGTAAGGGGTATAGTCAATGAGCAGTTCTTC. Amino acids: CASSLVRGIVNEQFF.

The rearrangement uses TRBV7-9 and TRBJ2-7; TRBD1 matches at 8 bases. The CDR3 consists of 16 residues. The V segment lost 4 bases and the J segment 2 bases; nucleotides outside the gene matches: 10. Germline lookup yields CDR1 SEHNR and CDR2 FQNEAQ (reference sequence). In nucleotides, the CDR3 is TGTGCCAGCAGCTCTATACAGGGGGTTTCACCCTACGAGCAGTACTTC. Translated, it gives CASSSIQGVSPYEQYF.

The chain carries TRBV29-1 and TRBJ2-1, with D perhaps TRBD1 (5 bases). This CDR3 spans 12 amino acids. V was trimmed by 7 bases and J by 3 bases, leaving 10 bases between them. Germline lookup yields CDR1 SQVTM and CDR2 ANQGSEA. The CDR3 loop reads CSEGRHYNEQFF. CDR3 DNA sequence: TGCAGCGAGGGGCGGCACTACAATGAGCAGTTCTTC.

This chain joins TRBV28 and TRBJ2-6; the D is unclear. The CDR3 has 15 residues. Trimming pared 8 bases from V and 0 bases from J, leaving 11 bases between. Germline V gives CDR1 MDHEN, CDR2 SYDVKM. CDR3 sequence reads: CASWAVSSGANVLTF. CDR3 DNA: TGTGCCAGCTGGGCAGTGTCCTCTGGGGCCAACGTCCTGACTTTC.

This clone has just a few counts. The chain carries TRBV5-1 and TRBJ2-3, with 8 bases matching TRBD1. CDR1 and CDR2 from the germline V gene are SGHRS and YFSETQ. Trimming took 4 bases from V and 6 from J; bases not matched to a gene: 10. The CDR3 consists of 15 residues. CDR3 sequence (DNA): TGCGCCAGCAGCAGCCCGGACAGGGCTCCGGATACGCAGTATTTT. Its protein is CASSSPDRAPDTQYF.

This clone was seen a few times. This chain joins TRBV5-1 and TRBJ2-3; 11 nucleotides match TRBD2. The CDR3 contains 15 residues. Trimming cost V 2 bases and J 6 bases; bases outside gene matches: 5. Germline assignment: CDR1 SGHRS and CDR2 YFSETQ. CDR3 nucleotide sequence: TGCGCCAGCAGCTTTACTAGCGGGAGAGGGGATACGCAGTATTTT. Its translation: CASSFTSGRGDTQYF. The full variable domain, with the rest looked up from reference TRBV5-1 and TRBJ2-3, is KAGVTQTPRYLIKTRGQQVTLSCSPISGHRSVSWYQQTPGQGLQFLFEYFSETQRNKGNFPGRFSGRQFSNSRSEMNVSTLELGDSALYLCASSFTSGRGDTQYFGPGTRLTVL.

This clone was recorded a few times. The V gene is TRBV5-4, the J gene TRBJ2-1, with a possible D match to TRBD2 (6 bases). The CDR3 loop spans 16 amino acids. Germline CDR1 is SGHNT and CDR2 is YYREEE (reference sequence). Trimming removed 4 bases from V and 8 bases from J, with 22 bases in between. The CDR3 DNA follows: TGTGCCAGCAGCGGTGGCCGGGACCAAGGAGGGTATGAGCAGTTCTTC. Its translation: CASSGGRDQGGYEQFF.

The gene calls are TRBV27 and TRBJ2-2, with D perhaps TRBD2 (6 bases). V dropped 5 bases and J dropped 4 bases, with 11 bases sitting between them. The germline V gene encodes CDR1 MNHEY and CDR2 SMNVEV (reference sequence). The CDR3 contains 14 residues. CDR3 loop: CASSVQGGTGELFF. The DNA for the CDR3 is TGTGCCAGCAGTGTCCAGGGAGGCACCGGGGAGCTGTTTTTT.